This TCR beta chain was sequenced during a study of technical replicates of blood from a few donors. The junction had 14 bases not matched to a gene; V was cut back by 5 bases and J by 11 bases. In germline, CDR1 is MGHRA, CDR2 YSYEKL. The CDR3 totals 14 residues. The method was immunoSEQ multiplex PCR; TCRdb's version includes in-frame clones alone and lacks a portion of them. The top ten clones hold approximately 0.18% of a sample with about 75,000 clones, 95% to 98% of them seen once. The sequence was collected from a human donor in good health. The chain has TRBV4-1 and TRBJ1-1; 7 bases line up with TRBD1. The material sequenced was T cells isolated from PBMCs. The CDR3 loop reads CASSSFALRGLAFF. In DNA, the CDR3 is TGCGCCAGCAGCAGTTTCGCTCTTAGGGGGCTGGCTTTCTTT.